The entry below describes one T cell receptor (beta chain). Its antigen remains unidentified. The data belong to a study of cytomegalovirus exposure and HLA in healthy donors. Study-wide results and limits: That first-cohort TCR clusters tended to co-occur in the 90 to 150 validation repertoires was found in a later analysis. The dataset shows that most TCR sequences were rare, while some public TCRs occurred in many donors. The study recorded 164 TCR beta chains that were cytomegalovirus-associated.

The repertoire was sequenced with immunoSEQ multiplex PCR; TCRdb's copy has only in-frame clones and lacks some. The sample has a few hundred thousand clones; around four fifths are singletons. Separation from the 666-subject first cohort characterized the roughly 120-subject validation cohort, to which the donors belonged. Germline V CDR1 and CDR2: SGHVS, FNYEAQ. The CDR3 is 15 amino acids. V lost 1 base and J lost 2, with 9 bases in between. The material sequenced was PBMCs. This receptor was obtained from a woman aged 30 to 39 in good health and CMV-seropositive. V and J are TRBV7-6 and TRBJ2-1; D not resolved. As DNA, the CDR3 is TGTGCCAGCAGCTTAGGAGCGTCTACCTACAATGAGCAGTTCTTC. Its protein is CASSLGASTYNEQFF.